A single sample is the source of the 25 T cell receptor beta chains below, sequenced in a study of regulatory T cells in long-lasting Graves disease. With iRepertoire HTBI primers and Arm-PCR of CDR3 regions, TCR beta libraries were built. TCRdb re-analysed the multiplex PCR reads in MiXCR, keeping a single row per CDR3 protein. The data hold 600,000 to 800,000 distinct CDR3 sequences, with approximately 29% observed a single time. This sample's time point: persistent/refractory GD, antithyroid drugs over 5 years with positive TRAb. There was RNA extracted from PBMCs, and the TCR library was made from it. Sequenced material: peripheral blood mononuclear cells (PBMCs), taken when the disease was refractory, from a patient treated with antithyroid drugs. These receptors were collected from a female donor with Graves disease.

This clonotype appeared a few times. The V and J genes are TRBV4-2 and TRBJ2-7; maybe TRBD2 (5 bases). CDR3 size: 14 residues. V lost 4 bases to trimming and J lost 4 bases, with 14 bases between them. Germline V CDR1 and CDR2: LGHNA, YNFKEQ. In DNA, the CDR3 is TGTGCCAGCAGCCCTTCGGCTAGCAGGTACGAGCAGTACTTC. Amino acid sequence: CASSPSASRYEQYF.

As regards this clonotype: Since the CDR3 does not end with the conserved phenylalanine or tryptophan, this likely comes from a read error. V usage is TRBV12-3 or TRBV12-4 and J usage is TRBJ1-6, with no clear D. This CDR3 comprises 13 residues. V lost 3 bases to trimming and J lost 11 bases, with 11 bases between them. The CDR3 bases are TGTGCCAGCAGTTTGAAGACGGGAGCACCCCTCCACCTT. It encodes CASSLKTGAPLHL.

This clonotype came up a few times. The chain has TRBV27 and TRBJ1-1, with a weak D call TRBD1 (5 bases). Between the trimmed V and J ends, which lost 2 bases and 4 bases, there was a span of 14 bases. From germline, CDR1 is MNHEY and CDR2 SMNVEV (reference sequence). The CDR3 spans 15 residues. Here the CDR3 reads CASSLTSSQATEAFF. The CDR3 coding sequence is TGTGCCAGCAGTTTAACCTCCTCACAGGCCACTGAAGCTTTCTTT.

The rearrangement uses TRBV30 and TRBJ1-5; a weak D match, TRBD1 (6 bases). Trimming stripped 2 bases from V and 6 bases from J, with 11 bases between. This CDR3 is built from 13 residues. Germline-derived CDR1 and CDR2 are GTSNPN and SVGIG (reference sequence). The CDR3 is CAWSPGGPQPQHF. The CDR3 coding sequence is TGTGCCTGGAGTCCGGGGGGCCCTCAGCCCCAGCATTTT.

This clonotype was detected only a few times. The V call is TRBV10-3, the J call TRBJ2-5, with TRBD1 identical over 10 bases. V trimming: 10 bases; J trimming: 4 bases; junction bases outside the gene matches: 9. The CDR3 covers 14 residues. Germline CDR1 ENHRY, CDR2 SYGVKD. CDR3 DNA sequence: TGTGCCACGGGACAGGGGCCGTATGGAGAGACCCAGTACTTC. This encodes CATGQGPYGETQYF.

This clonotype was detected a few times. V gene TRBV7-3 combines with J gene TRBJ1-2; TRBD1 matches 11 bases. J was trimmed by 9 bases and V by 5 bases; bases with no gene match: 11. The germline V gene has CDR1 SGHTA and CDR2 FQGTGA. This CDR3 region has 15 residues. CDR3 in DNA: TGTGCCAGCAGCCGAGCTACAGGACAGGGGGCGAGCTACACCTTC. This codes for CASSRATGQGASYTF.

This sequence joins TRBV6-1 and TRBJ2-2; no definite D call. The CDR3 totals 15 residues. V was shortened by 8 bases and J by 6 bases, with 19 bases between the two germline ends. Per germline, CDR1 MNHNS and CDR2 SASEGT. The chain's CDR3 is CASGRWFFGAGELFF. As DNA, the CDR3 is TGTGCCAGCGGCCGATGGTTTTTTGGTGCCGGGGAGCTGTTTTTT.

This clonotype was counted many times. The junction departs from the called germline gene at one end, perhaps through a read error. V gene TRBV5-1 combines with J gene TRBJ2-5, with 8 nucleotides matching TRBD2. CDR1 and CDR2 (germline): SGHRS, YFSETQ. CDR3 size: 15 residues. The CDR3 DNA follows: TGTGCCAGCAGCCTTGTGCCGGGACTAGGAGAGACCCAGTACTTC. Translated, it gives CASSLVPGLGETQYF.

This clonotype was seen more than once but under ten times. This chain uses TRBV3-1 with TRBJ1-5; D gene ambiguous. CDR1 is LGHDT and CDR2 is YNNKEL in the germline V gene (reference sequence). The CDR3 runs to 16 residues. The V end lost 0 bases, the J end lost 4 bases, and 13 bases lay between the germline ends. The CDR3 bases are TGTGCCAGCAGCCAAGATCCACCACGGGTGAATCAGCCCCAGCATTTT. Translated, it gives CASSQDPPRVNQPQHF. The variable domain in full, completed from reference TRBV3-1 and TRBJ1-5, reads DTAVSQTPKYLVTQMGNDKSIKCEQNLGHDTMYWYKQDSKKFLKIMFSYNNKELIINETVPNRFSPKSPDKAHLNLHINSLELGDSAVYFCASSQDPPRVNQPQHFGDGTRLSIL.

A few counts support this clonotype. The J gene is TRBJ2-7, the V gene TRBV14, with TRBD1 matching over 8 bases. The CDR3 consists of 9 residues. In germline, CDR1 is SGHDN, CDR2 FVKESK. The CDR3 DNA is TGTGCCAGCCAAGACAGGGGCCCCGTC. Protein sequence: CASQDRGPV.

The chain has TRBV4-1 and TRBJ1-4, with D maybe TRBD1 (6 bases). Germline assignment: CDR1 MGHRA and CDR2 YSYEKL. The length of the CDR3 is 17 residues. Trimming stripped 4 bases from V and 0 bases from J, with 15 bases between. The CDR3 sequence: CASSLRGTPTTNEKLFF. The CDR3 bases are TGCGCCAGCAGCCTAAGAGGGACACCGACAACTAATGAAAAACTGTTTTTT.

There are a few counts of this clonotype. The chain couples TRBV2 to TRBJ1-1; 7 positions match TRBD1. CDR3 size: 14 residues. Germline CDR1 and CDR2: SNHLY and FYNNEI. V was clipped by 10 bases and J by 1 base; unmatched bases: 9. CDR3 coding DNA: TGTGCCAACCACCAACGGACAGGGAACACTGAAGCTTTCTTT. Residues: CANHQRTGNTEAFF.

This clonotype was counted between two and nine times. The chain combines TRBV28 with TRBJ1-2, with 11 bases fitting TRBD1. The CDR3 is 16 residues long. Germline V lookup: CDR1 MDHEN, CDR2 SYDVKM. After removal of 7 bases from V and 4 bases from J, the junction contained 11 bases not matched to a gene. The CDR3 DNA reads as TGTGCCAGCACCTCAGTGGACAGGGGGCCCATCTATGGCTACACCTTC. It encodes CASTSVDRGPIYGYTF.

The gene calls are TRBV19 and TRBJ2-7; D uncertain. Germline V lookup: CDR1 LNHDA, CDR2 SQIVND (reference sequence). CDR3 size: 14 residues. V lost 3 bases, J lost 3 bases, and 12 bases lay in between. The CDR3 DNA follows: TGTGCCAGTAGTATCGTCGGAAGCTTCTACGAGCAGTACTTC. Its protein is CASSIVGSFYEQYF.

This clonotype was detected only a few times. This chain joins TRBV5-5 and TRBJ2-5; 10 positions match TRBD2. Germline trimming cut 4 bases from V and 6 bases from J; bases unmatched to any gene: 15. Germline CDR1 and CDR2: SGHKS and YYEKEE (reference sequence). There are 17 residues in the CDR3. CDR3 nucleotides: TGTGCCAGCAGCCCTGAAAGTCTAGCGGGAGCTGTTAAGACCCAGTACTTC. It specifies CASSPESLAGAVKTQYF.

This clonotype was counted many times. The rearrangement uses TRBV2 and TRBJ1-1; the D is unclear. The ends were cut back, 8 bases at V and 0 bases at J, with 10 bases in the middle. The V gene's germline CDR1 is SNHLY and CDR2 FYNNEI. The CDR3 covers 13 residues. The CDR3 loop reads CASVTDMNTEAFF. The CDR3 DNA sequence: TGTGCCAGCGTAACAGACATGAACACTGAAGCTTTCTTT.

The chain joins TRBV29-1 to TRBJ1-1, with D uncertain. V was cut by 6 bases and J by 1 base, with 15 bases left in between. The CDR3 runs to 14 residues. Germline CDR1 is SQVTM and CDR2 is ANQGSEA. CDR3 sequence (DNA): TGCAGCGTGGCTTTAAAGACCCAGAACACTGAAGCTTTCTTT. This translates into CSVALKTQNTEAFF.

J is TRBJ1-6 and V is TRBV18, with D perhaps TRBD1 (5 bases). Germline values: CDR1 KGHSH, CDR2 LQKENI. The germline V and J ends were trimmed by 4 bases and 7 bases, with 11 bases remaining between them. This CDR3 is built from 14 residues. CDR3 DNA sequence: TGTGCCAGCTCACGGGACGGGCGAAATTCACCCCTCCACTTT. Translating it yields CASSRDGRNSPLHF. The full variable domain, rest sourced from reference TRBV18 and TRBJ1-6, is NAGVMQNPRHLVRRRGQEARLRCSPMKGHSHVYWYRQLPEEGLKFMVYLQKENIIDESGMPKERFSAEFPKEGPSILRIQQVVRGDSAAYFCASSRDGRNSPLHFGNGTRLTVT.

The chain combines TRBV10-3 with TRBJ1-1; 9 nucleotides line up with TRBD1. Germline-derived CDR1 and CDR2 are ENHRY and SYGVKD. The CDR3 sequence is 14 residues long. V dropped 10 bases and J dropped 1; count of bases not matched to a gene: 7. For the CDR3, the DNA is TGTGCCACGAAGGCGGGACAGGGGAACACTGAAGCTTTCTTT. Translating it yields CATKAGQGNTEAFF.

This clonotype was seen many times. This chain uses TRBV2 with TRBJ2-5; possible D gene TRBD2, 6 bases. Germline V gives CDR1 SNHLY, CDR2 FYNNEI. There are 15 residues in the CDR3. Deletions cut 5 bases from V and 2 bases from J, with 15 bases between. The CDR3: CASSRDSTGQETQYF. The CDR3 bases are TGTGCCAGCAGTCGGGACTCGACGGGACAAGAGACCCAGTACTTC. The variable domain in full, with the rest retrieved from reference TRBV2 and TRBJ2-5, is EPEVTQTPSHQVTQMGQEVILRCVPISNHLYFYWYRQILGQKVEFLVSFYNNEISEKSEIFDDQFSVERPDGSNFTLKIRSTKLEDSAMYFCASSRDSTGQETQYFGPGTRLLVL.

The chain has TRBV11-2 and TRBJ2-7, with 11 bases fitting TRBD2. The CDR3 is 16 amino acids. CDR1 is SGHAT, CDR2 FQNNGV, per germline. With 4 bases clipped from V and 0 bases from J, the junction kept 5 bases outside the gene matches. The CDR3 DNA follows: TGTGCCAGCAGCTGGGGACTAGCGGCTAGCTCCTACGAGCAGTACTTC. Translation gives CASSWGLAASSYEQYF.

This clonotype was picked up many times. V gene TRBV28 combines with J gene TRBJ1-5, with a weak D call TRBD1 (5 bases). Germline CDR1 is MDHEN and CDR2 is SYDVKM. The V end was cut by 4 bases, the J end by 7 bases, with 8 bases between. This CDR3 comprises 12 residues. CDR3 protein: CASSSQGQPQHF. Here the CDR3 DNA reads TGTGCCAGCAGTTCCCAGGGACAGCCCCAGCATTTT.

As to this clonotype: A much bigger clone sits one base away, suggesting this may be a read error. The genes are TRBV28 and TRBJ2-5; D possibly uses TRBD1 or TRBD2 (5 bases each). The CDR3 is 14 amino acids. Germline V lookup: CDR1 MDHEN, CDR2 SYDVKM. The DNA of the CDR3 is TGTGCCAACAGTCCCCTCGGGGCCCAAGAGACCCAGTACTTC. It translates to CANSPLGAQETQYF.

This clonotype was observed a few times. The chain couples TRBV6-1 to TRBJ1-2; D is possibly TRBD1 (6 bases). With 2 bases removed from V and 3 bases from J, the gap between germline ends came to 10 bases. The germline V gene encodes CDR1 MNHNS and CDR2 SASEGT. This CDR3 region has 14 residues. The CDR3 nucleotides read TGTGCCAGCAGTGAACAGGGGAGATACTATGGCTACACCTTC. Protein: CASSEQGRYYGYTF.

This clonotype has ten or more counts. The chain couples TRBV2 to TRBJ1-2; 7 nucleotides agree with TRBD1. V lost 2 bases, J lost 4 bases, and 4 bases stayed unmatched. CDR1 SNHLY and CDR2 FYNNEI come from the germline V gene. The CDR3 extends over 14 amino acids. For the CDR3, the DNA is TGTGCCAGCAGTGAAATAGGGGGCGCCTATGGCTACACCTTC. Protein product: CASSEIGGAYGYTF.